A selection of T cell receptor beta chains follows, all from one sample in a study of cytomegalovirus exposure and HLA in healthy donors. This table comes from immunoSEQ multiplex PCR, and its TCRdb copy is limited to in-frame clones, with some not included. The table records 98,000 or so clones, 60% to 80% of them present only once. Sequencing was carried out using PBMCs. Source of these receptors: a female donor in good health and CMV-seronegative. CDR3s include the opening cysteine and the closing phenylalanine or tryptophan. D genes are given only for firm matches. Clone size is given for some rows only: seen once, a few or many times, or a class if the clone is expanded.

- TRBJ1-1 - TRBV19 TGTGCCAGTAGTATGGGAACGGGGGGCACTGAAGCTTTCTTT CASSMGTGGTEAFF
- TRBJ2-1 - TRBV20-1 TGCAGTGCTGTCCCCGACAATGAGCAGTTCTTC CSAVPDNEQFF
- TRBJ2-3 TRBD2 TRBV6-5 TGTGCCAGCAGTTACACGGGGGGAGGGGCAGATACGCAGTATTTT CASSYTGGGADTQYF
- TRBJ2-7 - TRBV7-3 TGTGCCAGCAGCCCCCAGGGGGGAGACGAGCAGTACTTC CASSPQGGDEQYF
- TRBJ2-2 - TRBV6-5 TGTGCCAGCAGTTACTCGACAGCAACAAACACCGGGGAGCTGTTTTTT CASSYSTATNTGELFF
- TRBJ1-1 TRBD1 TRBV5-1 TGCGCCAGCAGCTTCAAGGGACAGGGGGCGAATGGGAAGACTGAAGCTTTCTTT CASSFKGQGANGKTEAFF
- TRBJ2-1 TRBD1 TRBV27 TGTGCCACCATTACCCGGGACAGGGAACTGCCAGCTTACAATGAGCAGTTCTTC CATITRDRELPAYNEQFF
- TRBJ2-7 - TRBV6-1 TGTGCCAGCAGACGACAGGAGCCTAGGGGCGAGCAGTACTTC CASRRQEPRGEQYF
- TRBJ1-1 - TRBV2 TGTGCCAGCAGTGAAGGGTCGTGGGCCCAGGAAGCTTTCTTT CASSEGSWAQEAFF
- TRBJ2-7 - TRBV27 TGTGCCAGCTCCTACAGGGTCCCCCCCTACGAGCAGTACTTC CASSYRVPPYEQYF
few TRBJ2-5 - TRBV20-1 TGCAGTGCTACCATCGGGGAGACCCAGTACTTC CSATIGETQYF
- TRBJ2-7 TRBD1 TRBV4-1 TGCGCCAGCAGCCGAGACAGGGGGCCCTACGAGCAGTACTTC CASSRDRGPYEQYF